A selection of T cell receptor beta chains follows, all from one sample in a study of T cells in localized non-small cell lung cancer. Here immunoSEQ multiplex PCR was the method, and the copy in TCRdb shows in-frame clones only, minus some. The sample holds 31,000 or so clones; 70% to 90% are singletons and the top ten take approximately 10%. The starting material was peripheral blood, obtained before any cancer treatment. These receptors were taken from a woman aged 35 to 75 with stage I lung adenocarcinoma. The CDR3 runs from the conserved cysteine through the conserved F or W. Some rows mark clone size as missing; the rest say once, few, many or name a class of expanded clone.

abundance,v_gene,CDR3aa
-,TRBV29-1,CSVADYEQYF
once,TRBV7-3,CASSLIQGLDTQYF
-,TRBV4-3,CASSQDTGQGWEKLFF
-,TRBV5-8,CASSFPGGRNTEAFF
-,TRBV7-9,CASSSRQSYEQYF
-,TRBV18,CASSPPTASYGYTF
-,TRBV18,CASSPPGLQYEQYF
-,TRBV19,CASSMVGGSYEQYF
-,TRBV25-1,CASSDDRGRSYNEQFF
-,TRBV5-8,CASSLATKGWEETQYF
-,TRBV7-9,CASSLRTPYEQYF
-,TRBV5-5,CASSLTPQETQYF
-,TRBV5-6,CASSLRGAYNYGYTF
-,TRBV18,CASSPSAGQGLNYGYTF
-,TRBV19,CASSVKGDTEAFF
-,TRBV4-2,CASSQGREIETQYF
-,TRBV19,CASRYSYTEAFF
-,TRBV27,CASSPQQTQYF
-,TRBV19,CASSMGVWAQGSNQPQHF
-,TRBV5-1,CASSLGPGGNQPQHF
-,TRBV7-9,CASSSPGTGQDEQYF
-,TRBV28,CASSLTGTWGTEAFF
-,TRBV6-5,CASSYSWAQPGNEQFF
-,TRBV5-6,CASSPSMETSSYNEQFF
-,TRBV5-1,CASSLWGQLTETQYF
-,TRBV27,CASSFRRTVEDYEKLFF
few,TRBV7-2,CASSSLSQQGNQPQHF
-,TRBV18,CASSPQTVKGRWSYNEQFF
-,TRBV2,CASSEGAAREKLFF
-,TRBV7-9,CASSLDRTSGTQETQYF
-,TRBV4-1,CASSPRQGDSYNEQFF
-,TRBV5-5,CASSSSLETQYF
-,TRBV9,CASSVVDRQIAEAFF
-,TRBV5-5,CASSLGGSAGETQYF
-,TRBV28,CASSFHQTGYLNTEAFF
-,TRBV5-1,CASKLEPLPSYNEQFF
-,TRBV15,CATSSRLGGANVLTF
-,TRBV28,CASSTSSDEAFF
-,TRBV28,CASSSPRDSQHF
-,TRBV6-4,CASSDSAGGSTDTQYF
few,TRBV7-8,CASSLRTGATNEKLFF